This TCR beta chain originates from a study of blood T cells in healthy people across ages. Germline loops: CDR1 MNHEY, CDR2 SVGEGT. The CDR3 extends over 14 amino acids. V shed 3 bases and J shed 7 bases, with 15 bases lying between them. The authors ran a second PCR of about 6 to 11 cycles using a sample-barcoded 5' primer and a J-beta primer mix. A single record per CDR3 protein comes from TCRdb applying MiXCR to the 5' RACE reads. Of over 1,500,000 distinct CDR3 sequences in the sample, 35% to 50% are singletons; the top ten hold 23%. This chain joins TRBV6-2 or TRBV6-3 and TRBJ1-1; D gene uncertain. The sample taken for sequencing was blood. The TCR sequence derives from a human donor in good health. CDR3 amino acids: CASSYVGDLNEAFF. CDR3 DNA sequence: TGTGCCAGCAGTTATGTGGGAGATTTGAATGAAGCTTTCTTT.